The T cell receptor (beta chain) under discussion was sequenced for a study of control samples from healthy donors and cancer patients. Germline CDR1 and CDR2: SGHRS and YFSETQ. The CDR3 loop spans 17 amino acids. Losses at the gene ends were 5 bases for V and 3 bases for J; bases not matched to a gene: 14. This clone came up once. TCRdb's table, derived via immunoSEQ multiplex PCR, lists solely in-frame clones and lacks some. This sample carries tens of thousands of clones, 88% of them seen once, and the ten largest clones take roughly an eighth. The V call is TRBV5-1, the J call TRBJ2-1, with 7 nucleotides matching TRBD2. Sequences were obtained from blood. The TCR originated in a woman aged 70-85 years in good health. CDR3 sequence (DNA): TGCGCCAGCAGTTCCATAGGACTAGGCCTCAACTACAATGAGCAGTTCTTC. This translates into CASSSIGLGLNYNEQFF. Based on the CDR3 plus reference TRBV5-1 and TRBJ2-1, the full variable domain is KAGVTQTPRYLIKTRGQQVTLSCSPISGHRSVSWYQQTPGQGLQFLFEYFSETQRNKGNFPGRFSGRQFSNSRSEMNVSTLELGDSALYLCASSSIGLGLNYNEQFFGPGTRLTVL.